These T cell receptor beta chains were read from a single sample in a study of blood T cell repertoires in COVID-19. Only in-frame clones appear in the TCRdb table, and some are missing; sequencing was by immunoSEQ multiplex PCR. The sample has 110,000 or so clones, 75% to 90% seen once. The sample taken for sequencing was peripheral blood. These receptors came from a woman aged 55-69 years with COVID-19, enrolled during active disease. CDR3s include the opening cysteine and the closing phenylalanine or tryptophan. The order of the fields is J gene, clone size, D gene, V gene, CDR3 protein, CDR3 DNA. A D gene is named only where the DNA matches it firmly. Clone size is given for some rows only: seen once, a few or many times, or a class if the clone is expanded.

J gene: TRBJ1-1; clone size: NA; D gene: NA; V gene: TRBV4-3; CDR3 protein: CASSQEGGNTEAFF; CDR3 DNA: TGCGCCAGCAGCCAAGAGGGGGGGAACACTGAAGCTTTCTTT
J gene: TRBJ2-5; clone size: NA; D gene: TRBD1; V gene: TRBV5-1; CDR3 protein: CASSLGGLQGQETQYF; CDR3 DNA: TGCGCCAGCAGCTTGGGGGGTTTACAGGGGCAAGAGACCCAGTACTTC
J gene: TRBJ2-7; clone size: NA; D gene: NA; V gene: TRBV2; CDR3 protein: CASIPFVGADEQYF; CDR3 DNA: TGTGCCAGCATCCCCTTCGTGGGGGCGGACGAGCAGTACTTC
J gene: TRBJ1-1; clone size: once; D gene: NA; V gene: TRBV6-5; CDR3 protein: CASSYGGNTEAFF; CDR3 DNA: TGTGCCAGCAGTTACGGAGGGAACACTGAAGCTTTCTTT
J gene: TRBJ1-2; clone size: NA; D gene: TRBD1; V gene: TRBV15; CDR3 protein: CATSREDRVYGYTF; CDR3 DNA: TGTGCCACCAGCAGAGAGGACAGGGTGTATGGCTACACCTTC
J gene: TRBJ2-1; clone size: once; D gene: TRBD1; V gene: TRBV5-1; CDR3 protein: CASSLGQGSGVGQFF; CDR3 DNA: TGCGCCAGCAGCCTCGGACAGGGGAGCGGGGTTGGGCAGTTCTTC
J gene: TRBJ2-4; clone size: NA; D gene: NA; V gene: TRBV7-9; CDR3 protein: CASSGQLLAKNIQYF; CDR3 DNA: TGTGCCAGCAGTGGACAGTTACTAGCCAAAAACATTCAGTACTTC
J gene: TRBJ1-2; clone size: NA; D gene: NA; V gene: TRBV12-5; CDR3 protein: CASGLVQGRYDGYTF; CDR3 DNA: TGTGCTAGTGGTTTGGTACAGGGCAGGTACGATGGCTACACCTTC
J gene: TRBJ2-7; clone size: once; D gene: TRBD2; V gene: TRBV7-9; CDR3 protein: CASSPERGGSYEQYF; CDR3 DNA: TGTGCCAGCAGCCCCGAACGGGGGGGATCCTACGAGCAGTACTTC
J gene: TRBJ2-2; clone size: NA; D gene: TRBD2; V gene: TRBV7-8; CDR3 protein: CASSLVRGLAGGTNTGELFF; CDR3 DNA: TGTGCCAGCAGCTTAGTCCGGGGACTAGCGGGGGGGACGAACACCGGGGAGCTGTTTTTT
J gene: TRBJ2-7; clone size: NA; D gene: NA; V gene: TRBV12-3/TRBV12-4; CDR3 protein: CASSLLTGYEQYF; CDR3 DNA: TGTGCCAGCAGTTTATTAACGGGCTACGAGCAGTACTTC
J gene: TRBJ2-2; clone size: NA; D gene: TRBD1; V gene: TRBV7-2; CDR3 protein: CASSLVGGQAVTGELFF; CDR3 DNA: TGTGCCAGCAGCTTAGTAGGGGGACAGGCAGTCACCGGGGAGCTGTTTTTT
J gene: TRBJ1-2; clone size: NA; D gene: TRBD1; V gene: TRBV9; CDR3 protein: CASSTSPGQGYGYTF; CDR3 DNA: TGTGCCAGCAGCACTTCCCCGGGACAGGGCTATGGCTACACCTTC
J gene: TRBJ2-7; clone size: NA; D gene: NA; V gene: TRBV14; CDR3 protein: CASSQGPLGGPNYEQYF; CDR3 DNA: TGTGCCAGCAGCCAAGGACCCCTCGGGGGGCCAAACTACGAGCAGTACTTC
J gene: TRBJ2-5; clone size: NA; D gene: NA; V gene: TRBV2; CDR3 protein: CASIDWATTGEETQYF; CDR3 DNA: TGTGCCAGCATAGATTGGGCAACTACCGGGGAAGAGACCCAGTACTTC
J gene: TRBJ2-5; clone size: NA; D gene: NA; V gene: TRBV6-2/TRBV6-3; CDR3 protein: CASSFRGEYQETQYF; CDR3 DNA: TGTGCCAGCAGTTTCAGGGGGGAGTACCAAGAGACCCAGTACTTC
J gene: TRBJ1-1; clone size: NA; D gene: TRBD1; V gene: TRBV20-1; CDR3 protein: CSASVLGQGVPRATMNTEAFF; CDR3 DNA: TGCAGTGCTAGTGTTTTAGGACAGGGGGTCCCGCGGGCTACAATGAACACTGAAGCTTTCTTT
J gene: TRBJ2-1; clone size: NA; D gene: NA; V gene: TRBV30; CDR3 protein: CAWSGPTGSDEQFF; CDR3 DNA: TGTGCCTGGAGTGGGCCGACAGGCTCTGATGAGCAGTTCTTC
J gene: TRBJ1-1; clone size: few; D gene: NA; V gene: TRBV10-1; CDR3 protein: CASSESVGSGAGTEAFF; CDR3 DNA: TGCGCCAGCAGTGAGTCGGTCGGGTCAGGGGCTGGGACTGAAGCTTTCTTT
J gene: TRBJ2-2; clone size: NA; D gene: TRBD2; V gene: TRBV30; CDR3 protein: CAWSKPSGGTGELFF; CDR3 DNA: TGTGCCTGGAGTAAGCCCTCGGGGGGTACCGGGGAGCTGTTTTTT
J gene: TRBJ2-3; clone size: NA; D gene: TRBD2; V gene: TRBV5-1; CDR3 protein: CASSLVLAGTDTQYF; CDR3 DNA: TGCGCCAGCAGCCTAGTCCTAGCGGGGACAGATACGCAGTATTTT
J gene: TRBJ1-2; clone size: NA; D gene: NA; V gene: TRBV5-4; CDR3 protein: CASSSNRGGGLEGYTF; CDR3 DNA: TGTGCCAGCAGCTCCAACCGGGGGGGAGGGCTCGAAGGCTACACCTTC
J gene: TRBJ1-2; clone size: few; D gene: NA; V gene: TRBV2; CDR3 protein: CASSEASQPGYGYTF; CDR3 DNA: TGTGCCAGCAGTGAAGCGTCACAGCCTGGCTATGGCTACACCTTC
J gene: TRBJ1-6; clone size: NA; D gene: NA; V gene: TRBV2; CDR3 protein: CASSELGLYNSPLHF; CDR3 DNA: TGTGCCAGCAGTGAACTGGGGCTCTATAATTCACCCCTCCACTTT
J gene: TRBJ1-2; clone size: once; D gene: NA; V gene: TRBV14; CDR3 protein: CASSQSGLGHTYGYTF; CDR3 DNA: TGTGCCAGCAGCCAATCTGGGCTGGGGCACACCTATGGCTACACCTTC
J gene: TRBJ1-3; clone size: NA; D gene: NA; V gene: TRBV19; CDR3 protein: CASGSSVEGGNTIYF; CDR3 DNA: TGTGCCAGTGGATCATCTGTTGAGGGTGGAAACACCATATATTTT
J gene: TRBJ1-1; clone size: NA; D gene: TRBD1; V gene: TRBV2; CDR3 protein: CASSEAGTAWTEAFF; CDR3 DNA: TGTGCCAGCAGTGAAGCCGGGACAGCTTGGACTGAAGCTTTCTTT
J gene: TRBJ1-2; clone size: few; D gene: TRBD1; V gene: TRBV19; CDR3 protein: CASSGRQGSPYGYTF; CDR3 DNA: TGTGCCAGTAGTGGTCGACAGGGGTCCCCCTATGGCTACACCTTC
J gene: TRBJ1-1; clone size: NA; D gene: NA; V gene: TRBV3-1/TRBV3-2; CDR3 protein: CASSLPLGQTSNMNTEAFF; CDR3 DNA: TGTGCCAGCAGCCTCCCTCTCGGACAGACCTCCAACATGAACACTGAAGCTTTCTTT
J gene: TRBJ1-6; clone size: NA; D gene: TRBD1; V gene: TRBV27; CDR3 protein: CASSFRTGGSNSPLHF; CDR3 DNA: TGTGCCAGCAGTTTCCGGACAGGGGGCTCGAATTCACCCCTCCACTTT
J gene: TRBJ2-2; clone size: NA; D gene: TRBD2; V gene: TRBV7-6; CDR3 protein: CASSLARGATGELFF; CDR3 DNA: TGTGCCAGCAGCTTAGCGCGGGGGGCGACTGGGGAGCTGTTTTTT
J gene: TRBJ1-2; clone size: NA; D gene: NA; V gene: TRBV19; CDR3 protein: CASSIGRGDYGYTF; CDR3 DNA: TGTGCCAGTAGTATAGGACGGGGGGACTATGGCTACACCTTC
J gene: TRBJ1-6; clone size: NA; D gene: NA; V gene: TRBV30; CDR3 protein: CAWSRSRGYNSPLHF; CDR3 DNA: TGTGCCTGGAGTCGTTCGCGGGGTTATAATTCACCCCTCCACTTT
J gene: TRBJ2-5; clone size: NA; D gene: NA; V gene: TRBV25-1; CDR3 protein: CASSEWRETQYF; CDR3 DNA: TGTGCCAGCAGTGAATGGAGGGAGACCCAGTACTTC
J gene: TRBJ2-3; clone size: NA; D gene: TRBD2; V gene: TRBV18; CDR3 protein: CASSPLRPLAGTTDTQYF; CDR3 DNA: TGTGCCAGCTCACCACTTCGGCCACTAGCGGGAACCACAGATACGCAGTATTTT
J gene: TRBJ1-6; clone size: few; D gene: NA; V gene: TRBV10-3; CDR3 protein: CAIRARTLGSYNSPLHF; CDR3 DNA: TGTGCCATCAGAGCAAGGACTCTCGGGTCCTATAATTCACCCCTCCACTTT
J gene: TRBJ2-3; clone size: NA; D gene: TRBD2; V gene: TRBV2; CDR3 protein: CASSGLAGLGDTQYF; CDR3 DNA: TGTGCCAGCAGCGGACTAGCGGGGTTGGGAGATACGCAGTATTTT
J gene: TRBJ2-7; clone size: NA; D gene: NA; V gene: TRBV5-6; CDR3 protein: CASSSSIWDSPRTYEQYF; CDR3 DNA: TGTGCCAGCAGCTCGTCTATTTGGGACTCTCCTAGAACCTACGAGCAGTACTTC
J gene: TRBJ2-7; clone size: NA; D gene: NA; V gene: TRBV2; CDR3 protein: CASTVEEEQYF; CDR3 DNA: TGTGCCAGCACCGTCGAGGAAGAGCAGTACTTC
J gene: TRBJ2-1; clone size: NA; D gene: NA; V gene: TRBV9; CDR3 protein: CASSVDSERNNEQFF; CDR3 DNA: TGTGCCAGCAGCGTAGACAGTGAACGAAACAATGAGCAGTTCTTC
J gene: TRBJ2-5; clone size: NA; D gene: TRBD2; V gene: TRBV3-1/TRBV3-2; CDR3 protein: CASSQFLSGGGASNGKETQYF; CDR3 DNA: TGTGCCAGCAGCCAATTCTTATCCGGCGGGGGGGCGAGTAATGGTAAAGAGACCCAGTACTTC
J gene: TRBJ2-7; clone size: NA; D gene: NA; V gene: TRBV29-1; CDR3 protein: CSVGQPAEEQYF; CDR3 DNA: TGCAGCGTTGGACAGCCCGCAGAGGAGCAGTACTTC